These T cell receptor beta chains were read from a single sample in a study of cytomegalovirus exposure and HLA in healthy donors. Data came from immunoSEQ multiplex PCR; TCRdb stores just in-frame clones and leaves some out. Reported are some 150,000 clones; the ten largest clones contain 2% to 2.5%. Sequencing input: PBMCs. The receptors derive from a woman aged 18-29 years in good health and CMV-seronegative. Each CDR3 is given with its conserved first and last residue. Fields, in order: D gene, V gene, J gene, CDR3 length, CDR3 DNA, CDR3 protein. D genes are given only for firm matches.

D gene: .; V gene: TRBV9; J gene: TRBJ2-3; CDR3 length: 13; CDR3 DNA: TGTGCCAGCAGCGTACAGGAGCGGGATACGCAGTATTTT; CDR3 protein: CASSVQERDTQYF
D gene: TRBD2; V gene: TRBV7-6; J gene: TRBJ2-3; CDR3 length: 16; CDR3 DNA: TGTGCCAGCAGCCCTCTAGCGGGAGGGCCCGGAGATACGCAGTATTTT; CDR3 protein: CASSPLAGGPGDTQYF
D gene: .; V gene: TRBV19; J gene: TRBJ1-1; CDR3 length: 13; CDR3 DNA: TGTGCCAGTAGTATAACAGAGAACACTGAAGCTTTCTTT; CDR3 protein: CASSITENTEAFF
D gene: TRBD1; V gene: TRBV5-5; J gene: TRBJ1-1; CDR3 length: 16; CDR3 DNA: TGTGCCAGCAGCTTGGGACAGGGGCTAGGGAACACTGAAGCTTTCTTT; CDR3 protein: CASSLGQGLGNTEAFF
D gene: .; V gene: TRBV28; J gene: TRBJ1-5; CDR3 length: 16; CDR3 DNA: TGTGCCAGCAGTTCTGGGGGGGGCATCAGCAATCAGCCCCAGCATTTT; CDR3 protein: CASSSGGGISNQPQHF
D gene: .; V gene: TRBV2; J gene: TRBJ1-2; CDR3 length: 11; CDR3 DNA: TGTGCCAGCAGTCCGGCAGGGCCGAGGACCTTC; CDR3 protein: CASSPAGPRTF
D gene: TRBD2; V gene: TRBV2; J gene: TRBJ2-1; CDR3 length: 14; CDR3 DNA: TGTGCCAGCGGACAGACTAGCGGGAGTGCTGAGCAGTTCTTC; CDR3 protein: CASGQTSGSAEQFF
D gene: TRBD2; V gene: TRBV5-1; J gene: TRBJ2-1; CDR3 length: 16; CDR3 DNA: TGCGCCAGCAGCCCCCCATCCGGCGGGGGAACCGGGGAGCAGTTCTTC; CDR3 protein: CASSPPSGGGTGEQFF
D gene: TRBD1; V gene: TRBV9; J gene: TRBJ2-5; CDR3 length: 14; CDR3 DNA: TGTGCCAGCAGCGTCGGGACAGCACAAGAGACCCAGTACTTC; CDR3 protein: CASSVGTAQETQYF
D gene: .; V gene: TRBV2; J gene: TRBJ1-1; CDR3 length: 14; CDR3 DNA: TGTGCCAGCAGTGTTTCGACAGTGAACACTGAAGCTTTCTTT; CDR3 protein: CASSVSTVNTEAFF
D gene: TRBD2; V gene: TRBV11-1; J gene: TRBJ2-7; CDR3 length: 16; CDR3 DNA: TGTGCCAGCAGCTGGACCACGCTCCGGGAGGGATACGAGCAGTACTTC; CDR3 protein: CASSWTTLREGYEQYF
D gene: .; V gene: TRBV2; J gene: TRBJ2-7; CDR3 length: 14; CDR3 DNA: TGTGCCAGCAGTCCCTCAAGGAGCTCCTACGAGCAGTACTTC; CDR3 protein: CASSPSRSSYEQYF
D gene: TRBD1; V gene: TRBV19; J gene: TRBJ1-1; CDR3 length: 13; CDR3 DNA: TGTGCCAGTATGACAACAGGGGCCACTGAAGCTTTCTTT; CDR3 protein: CASMTTGATEAFF
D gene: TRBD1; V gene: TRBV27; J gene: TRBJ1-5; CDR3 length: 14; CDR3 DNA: TGTGCCAGCAGTTTGACAGGGATCAATCAGCCCCAGCATTTT; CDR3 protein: CASSLTGINQPQHF
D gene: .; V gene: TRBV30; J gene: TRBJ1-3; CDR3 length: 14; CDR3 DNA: TGTGCCTGGAGAGCCGGTAACTCTGGAAACACCATATATTTT; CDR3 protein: CAWRAGNSGNTIYF
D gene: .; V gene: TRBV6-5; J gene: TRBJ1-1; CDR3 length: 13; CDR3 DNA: TGTGCCAGCAGTAGGACTGGGTCTATCGAAGCTTTCTTT; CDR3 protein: CASSRTGSIEAFF
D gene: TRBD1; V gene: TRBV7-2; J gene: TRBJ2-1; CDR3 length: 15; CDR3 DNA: TGTGCCAGCAGCTTTGACAGGGACCCCTACAATGAGCAGTTCTTC; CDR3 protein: CASSFDRDPYNEQFF
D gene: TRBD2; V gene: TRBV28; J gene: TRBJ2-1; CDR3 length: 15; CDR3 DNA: TGTGCCAGCAGTGGTCCGGGGGGTTCCTACAATGAGCAGTTCTTC; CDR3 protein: CASSGPGGSYNEQFF
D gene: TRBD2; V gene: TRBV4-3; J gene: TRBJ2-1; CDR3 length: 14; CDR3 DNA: TGCGCCAGCAGCCAAGAACTAGCGAACAATGAGCAGTTCTTC; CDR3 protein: CASSQELANNEQFF
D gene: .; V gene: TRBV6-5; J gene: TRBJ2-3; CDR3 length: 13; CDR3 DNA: TGTGCCAGCAGTTCTCCGGGAACAGATACGCAGTATTTT; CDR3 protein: CASSSPGTDTQYF
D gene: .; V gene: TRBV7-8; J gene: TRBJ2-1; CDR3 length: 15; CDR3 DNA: TGTGCCAGCAGTGAGATCGGGGGAATCTACAATGAGCAGTTCTTC; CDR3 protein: CASSEIGGIYNEQFF
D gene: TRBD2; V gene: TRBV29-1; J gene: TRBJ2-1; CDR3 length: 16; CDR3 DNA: TGCAGCGTTGGTGGACTAGCGGACCTTTCCTACAATGAGCAGTTCTTC; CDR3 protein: CSVGGLADLSYNEQFF